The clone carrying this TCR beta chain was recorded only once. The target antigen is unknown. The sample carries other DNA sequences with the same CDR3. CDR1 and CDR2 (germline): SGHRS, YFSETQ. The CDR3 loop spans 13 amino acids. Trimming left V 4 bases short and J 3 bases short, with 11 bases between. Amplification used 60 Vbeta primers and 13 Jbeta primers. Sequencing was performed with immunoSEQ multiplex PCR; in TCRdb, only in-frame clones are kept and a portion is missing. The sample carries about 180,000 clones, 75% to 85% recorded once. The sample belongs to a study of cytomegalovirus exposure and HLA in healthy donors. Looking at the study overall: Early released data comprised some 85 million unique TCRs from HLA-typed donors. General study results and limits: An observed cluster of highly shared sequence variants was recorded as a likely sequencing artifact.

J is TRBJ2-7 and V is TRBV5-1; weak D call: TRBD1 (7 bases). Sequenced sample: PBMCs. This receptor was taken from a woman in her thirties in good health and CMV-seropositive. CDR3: CASSRGTDYEQYF. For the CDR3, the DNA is TGCGCCAGCAGCCGCGGGACAGACTACGAGCAGTACTTC.